This T cell receptor beta chain was sequenced during a study of OX40 agonist ivuxolimab in advanced cancers. Across the whole study: An agonistic human IgG2 monoclonal antibody against OX40 (CD134) was given. Treatment received earlier with anti-PD-1, anti-PD-L1 or anti-CTLA-4 agents was allowed, and 40% had some. General observations from the study: Both blood CD4+ and CD8+ T cells showed clonal growth by week 6 at 0.1 to 3.0 mg/kg.

This CDR3 has 16 amino acids. Trimming shortened V by 4 bases and J by 3 bases, and 17 bases separated the two germline ends. Germline V lookup: CDR1 SGHDT, CDR2 YYEEEE. Method: immunoSEQ multiplex PCR; TCRdb's copy keeps in-frame clones and lacks some. This table holds more than 50,000 clones, 65% to 85% found once. Notes on this clone: The antigen is not known.

Anyone with autoimmune disease history or systemic immunosuppression was excluded. The TCR was taken from an adult with an advanced solid tumor such as melanoma, head and neck, liver or kidney cancer. Here the sequenced sample was CD4+ or CD8+ T cells sorted from blood, taken in a trial of the OX40 agonist ivuxolimab. This sequence joins TRBV5-6 and TRBJ1-5; D not certain. The CDR3 DNA is TGTGCCAGCAGCCGGTCGGCGGGGATGAACAATCAGCCCCAGCATTTT. Protein: CASSRSAGMNNQPQHF.